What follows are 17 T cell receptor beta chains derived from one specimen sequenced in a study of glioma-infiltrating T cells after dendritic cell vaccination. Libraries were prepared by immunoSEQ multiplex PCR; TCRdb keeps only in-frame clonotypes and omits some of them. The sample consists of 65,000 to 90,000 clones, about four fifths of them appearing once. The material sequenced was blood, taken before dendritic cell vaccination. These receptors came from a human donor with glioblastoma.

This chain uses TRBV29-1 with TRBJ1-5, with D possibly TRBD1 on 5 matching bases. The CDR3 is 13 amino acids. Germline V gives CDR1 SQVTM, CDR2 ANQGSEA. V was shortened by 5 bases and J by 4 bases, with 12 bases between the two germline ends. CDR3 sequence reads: CSVPGRGNQPQHF. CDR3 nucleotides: TGCAGCGTTCCCGGAAGGGGAAATCAGCCCCAGCATTTT.

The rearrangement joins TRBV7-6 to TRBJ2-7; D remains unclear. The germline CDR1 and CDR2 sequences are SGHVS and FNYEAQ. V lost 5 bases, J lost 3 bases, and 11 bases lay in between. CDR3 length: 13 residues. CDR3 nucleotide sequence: TGTGCCAGCAGCCCCAGTGGGCTCTACGAGCAGTACGTC. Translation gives CASSPSGLYEQYV.

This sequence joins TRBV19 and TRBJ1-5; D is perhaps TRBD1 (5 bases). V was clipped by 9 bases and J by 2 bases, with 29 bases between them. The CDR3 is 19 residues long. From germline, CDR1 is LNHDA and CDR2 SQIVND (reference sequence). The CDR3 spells CASQIRRGRNGQGNQPQHF. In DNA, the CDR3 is TGTGCCAGCCAGATACGTAGGGGTAGGAATGGCCAGGGCAATCAGCCCCAGCATTTT.

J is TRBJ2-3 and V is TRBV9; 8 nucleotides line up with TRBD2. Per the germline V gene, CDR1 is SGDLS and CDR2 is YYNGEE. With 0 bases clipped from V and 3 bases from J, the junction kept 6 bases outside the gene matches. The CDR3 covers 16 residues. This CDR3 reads CASSVETGGPTDTQYF. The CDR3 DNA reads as TGTGCCAGCAGCGTAGAGACGGGGGGGCCGACAGATACGCAGTATTTT.

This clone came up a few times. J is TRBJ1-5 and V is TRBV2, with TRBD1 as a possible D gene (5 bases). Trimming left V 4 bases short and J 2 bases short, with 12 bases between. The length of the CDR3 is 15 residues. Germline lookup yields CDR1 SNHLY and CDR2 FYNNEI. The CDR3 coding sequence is TGTGCCAGCAGTGGATGGGGCAGCCGCAATCAGCCCCAGCATTTT. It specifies CASSGWGSRNQPQHF.

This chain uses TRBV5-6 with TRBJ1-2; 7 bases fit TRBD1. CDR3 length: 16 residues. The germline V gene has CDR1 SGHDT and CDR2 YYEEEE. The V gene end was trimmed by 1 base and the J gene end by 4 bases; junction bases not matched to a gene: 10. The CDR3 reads CASSLFPDRVLYGYTF. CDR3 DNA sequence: TGTGCCAGCAGCTTGTTTCCCGACAGGGTGCTCTATGGCTACACCTTC. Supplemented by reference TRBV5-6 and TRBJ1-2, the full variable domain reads DAGVTQSPTHLIKTRGQQVTLRCSPKSGHDTVSWYQQALGQGPQFIFQYYEEEERQRGNFPDRFSGHQFPNYSSELNVNALLLGDSALYLCASSLFPDRVLYGYTFGSGTRLTVV.

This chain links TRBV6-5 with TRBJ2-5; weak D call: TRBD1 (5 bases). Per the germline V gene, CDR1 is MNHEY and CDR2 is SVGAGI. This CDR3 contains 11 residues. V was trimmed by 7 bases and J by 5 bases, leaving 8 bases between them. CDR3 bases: TGTGCCAGCACCCAGGGTGAGACCCAGTACTTC. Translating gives CASTQGETQYF.

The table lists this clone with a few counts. The CDR3 bases are TGTGCCAGCAGCTTAGCTCAGGTTGTTCACACGAACACTGAAGCTTTCTTT. Its translation: CASSLAQVVHTNTEAFF. V usage is TRBV7-9 and J usage is TRBJ1-1; D uncertain. Trimming left V 0 bases short and J 1 base short, with 15 bases between. The CDR3 has 17 residues. Per the germline V gene, CDR1 is SEHNR and CDR2 is FQNEAQ (reference sequence).

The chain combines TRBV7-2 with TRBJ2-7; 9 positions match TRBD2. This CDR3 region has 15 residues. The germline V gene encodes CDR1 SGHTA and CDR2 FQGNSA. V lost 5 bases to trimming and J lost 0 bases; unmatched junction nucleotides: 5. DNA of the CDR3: TGTGCCAGCAGCAACGGACTAGCGTACTCCTACGAGCAGTACGTC. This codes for CASSNGLAYSYEQYV.

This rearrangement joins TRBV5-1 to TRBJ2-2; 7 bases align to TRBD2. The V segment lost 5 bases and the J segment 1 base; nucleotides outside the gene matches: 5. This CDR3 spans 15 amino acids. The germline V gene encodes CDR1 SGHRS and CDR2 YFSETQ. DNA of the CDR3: TGCGCCAGCAGGGGGGGGACCCTGAACACCGGGGAGCTGTTTTTT. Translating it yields CASRGGTLNTGELFF.

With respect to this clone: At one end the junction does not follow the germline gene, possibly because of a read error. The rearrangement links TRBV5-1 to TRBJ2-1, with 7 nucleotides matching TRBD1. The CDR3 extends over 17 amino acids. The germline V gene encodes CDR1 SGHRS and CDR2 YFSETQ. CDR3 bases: TGCGCCAGCAGTTTGGGGTGGACAGGAAGCTCCTACAATGAGCAGTTCTTC. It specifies CASSLGWTGSSYNEQFF.

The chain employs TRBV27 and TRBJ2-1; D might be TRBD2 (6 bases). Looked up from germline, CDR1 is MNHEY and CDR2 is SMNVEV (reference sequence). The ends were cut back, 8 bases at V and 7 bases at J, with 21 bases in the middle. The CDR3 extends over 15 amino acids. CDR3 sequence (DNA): TGTGCCAGCCACAACGCCGGGAGTAGGTCTAATGAGCAGTTCTTC. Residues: CASHNAGSRSNEQFF.

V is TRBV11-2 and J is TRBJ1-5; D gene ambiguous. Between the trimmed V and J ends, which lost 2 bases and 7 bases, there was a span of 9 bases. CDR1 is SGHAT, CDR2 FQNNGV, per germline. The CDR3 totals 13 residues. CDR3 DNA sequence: TGTGCCAGCAGCTTAAGTTTGAGACAGCCCCAGCATTTT. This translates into CASSLSLRQPQHF.

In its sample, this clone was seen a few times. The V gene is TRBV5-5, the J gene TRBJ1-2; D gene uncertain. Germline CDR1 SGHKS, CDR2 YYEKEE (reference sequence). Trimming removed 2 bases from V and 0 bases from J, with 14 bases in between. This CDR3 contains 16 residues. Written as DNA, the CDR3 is TGTGCCAGCAGCTTCCGGGAGGGCTACTCTAACTATGGCTACACCTTC. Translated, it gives CASSFREGYSNYGYTF. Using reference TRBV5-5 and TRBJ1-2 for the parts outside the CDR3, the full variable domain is DAGVTQSPTHLIKTRGQQVTLRCSPISGHKSVSWYQQVLGQGPQFIFQYYEKEERGRGNFPDRFSARQFPNYSSELNVNALLLGDSALYLCASSFREGYSNYGYTFGSGTRLTVV.

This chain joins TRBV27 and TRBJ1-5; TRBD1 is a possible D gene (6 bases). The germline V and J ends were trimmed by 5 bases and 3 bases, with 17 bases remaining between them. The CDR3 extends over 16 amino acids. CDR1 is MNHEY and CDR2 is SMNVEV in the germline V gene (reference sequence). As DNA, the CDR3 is TGTGCCAGCAGTCCACAGGGCCCCGGGTTCAATCAGCCCCAGCATTTT. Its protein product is CASSPQGPGFNQPQHF.

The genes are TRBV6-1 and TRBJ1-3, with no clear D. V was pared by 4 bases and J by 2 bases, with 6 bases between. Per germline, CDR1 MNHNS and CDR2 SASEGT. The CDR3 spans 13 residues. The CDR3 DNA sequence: TGTGCCAGCAGTGTAGATACTGGAAACACCATATATTTT. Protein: CASSVDTGNTIYF.

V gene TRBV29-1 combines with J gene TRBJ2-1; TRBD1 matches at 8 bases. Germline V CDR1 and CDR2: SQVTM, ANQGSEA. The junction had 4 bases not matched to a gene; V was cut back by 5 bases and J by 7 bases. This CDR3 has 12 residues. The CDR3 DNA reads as TGCAGCGTTCTCAGGGGGCGGAATGAGCAGTTCTTC. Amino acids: CSVLRGRNEQFF.